These T cell receptor beta chains were read from a single sample in a study of immune heterogeneity within non-small cell lung tumors. TCRdb independently ran MiXCR on the multiplex PCR reads; one entry per CDR3 protein. The sample comprises fewer than 11,000 distinct CDR3 sequences, approximately 25% of which are singletons, and roughly 27% rests with the top ten. Material: lung tumor tissue. Every receptor here comes from a woman in her forties or fifties with non-small cell lung cancer. The CDR3 runs from the conserved cysteine through the conserved F or W. D genes are given only for firm matches. Not every row has a clone size; where given, it reads once, few, many or a size class.

J: TRBJ2-1; V: TRBV20-1; size: many; D: NA; CDR3: CSARGSAGRIINEQFF; DNA: TGCAGTGCCAGAGGAAGTGCGGGACGGATCATCAATGAGCAGTTCTTC
J: TRBJ2-5; V: TRBV5-1; size: NA; D: NA; CDR3: CASSPPERVQETQYF; DNA: TGCGCCAGCAGCCCCCCCGAGCGGGTCCAAGAGACCCAGTACTTC
J: TRBJ1-1; V: TRBV19; size: NA; D: NA; CDR3: CASSVEAGPTEAFF; DNA: TGTGCCAGTAGCGTAGAGGCGGGGCCCACTGAAGCTTTCTTT
J: TRBJ1-6; V: TRBV20-1; size: NA; D: TRBD1; CDR3: CSAGRDRGVSPLHF; DNA: TGCAGTGCTGGAAGAGACAGGGGTGTATCACCCCTCCACTTT
J: TRBJ1-1; V: TRBV7-8; size: many; D: TRBD1; CDR3: CASSPGQGTEAFF; DNA: TGTGCCAGCAGCCCGGGACAGGGCACTGAAGCTTTCTTT
J: TRBJ2-2; V: TRBV9; size: NA; D: NA; CDR3: CASSVETDGELFF; DNA: TGTGCCAGCAGCGTAGAAACAGACGGGGAGCTGTTTTTT
J: TRBJ1-6; V: TRBV27; size: many; D: NA; CDR3: CANLSDSPLHF; DNA: TGTGCCAACCTATCGGATTCACCCCTCCACTTT
J: TRBJ2-3; V: TRBV11-3; size: NA; D: TRBD2; CDR3: CASGGGGKRDTKYF; DNA: TGTGCCAGCGGCGGCGGGGGGAAGAGAGATACGAAGTATTTT
J: TRBJ2-2; V: TRBV15; size: large; D: TRBD2; CDR3: CATSRIAGHNTGELFF; DNA: TGTGCCACCAGCAGAATAGCGGGACATAACACCGGGGAGCTGTTTTTT
J: TRBJ1-6; V: TRBV11-1; size: medium-sized; D: NA; CDR3: CASSLALPDSPLHF; DNA: TGTGCCAGCAGCTTAGCGTTGCCAGATTCACCCCTCCACTTT
J: TRBJ1-5; V: TRBV6-2/TRBV6-3; size: few; D: NA; CDR3: CASSYSSGVGQPEHF; DNA: TGTGCCAGCAGTTACTCGAGCGGGGTAGGTCAGCCCGAGCATTTT
J: TRBJ1-1; V: TRBV20-1; size: medium-sized; D: NA; CDR3: CSAPDRQANTEAFF; DNA: TGCAGTGCGCCCGACCGACAGGCTAACACTGAAGCTTTCTTT
J: TRBJ2-7; V: TRBV20-1; size: large; D: NA; CDR3: CSARTTVETVF; DNA: TGCAGTGCTAGGACTACCGTGGAAACAGTCTTC
J: TRBJ2-3; V: TRBV24-1; size: NA; D: NA; CDR3: CATSDFTDAQYF; DNA: TGTGCCACCAGTGATTTCACAGATGCGCAGTATTTT
J: TRBJ2-4; V: TRBV6-5; size: many; D: TRBD1; CDR3: CASSYSGTDDKNIQYF; DNA: TGTGCCAGCAGTTACTCCGGGACAGACGACAAAAACATTCAGTACTTC
J: TRBJ2-5; V: TRBV20-1; size: NA; D: NA; CDR3: CSASLQETQYF; DNA: TGCAGTGCTAGCCTCCAAGAGACCCAGTACTTC
J: TRBJ1-2; V: TRBV7-8; size: many; D: TRBD1; CDR3: CASSRTTGTGGLNYGYTF; DNA: TGTGCCAGCAGCCGGACGACCGGGACAGGGGGGCTTAACTATGGCTACACCTTC
J: TRBJ2-2; V: TRBV27; size: few; D: NA; CDR3: CASSPAAGNTGELFF; DNA: TGTGCCAGCAGTCCCGCGGCAGGCAATACCGGGGAGCTGTTTTTT
J: TRBJ2-5; V: TRBV28; size: NA; D: TRBD1; CDR3: CAAGGLQETQYF; DNA: TGTGCTGCAGGGGGCCTCCAAGAGACCCAGTACTTC
J: TRBJ2-6; V: TRBV12-3/TRBV12-4; size: many; D: TRBD2; CDR3: CATISGRGSSGANVLTF; DNA: TGTGCCACCATAAGCGGGAGAGGGAGCTCTGGGGCCAACGTCCTGACTTTC
J: TRBJ2-3; V: TRBV25-1; size: few; D: NA; CDR3: CASSKIWADTQYF; DNA: TGTGCCAGCAGTAAAATATGGGCAGATACGCAGTATTTT
J: TRBJ1-5; V: TRBV6-1; size: many; D: TRBD1; CDR3: CASRFRDSQPQHF; DNA: TGTGCCAGCAGGTTTCGGGACAGTCAGCCCCAGCATTTT
J: TRBJ2-7; V: TRBV27; size: few; D: TRBD1; CDR3: CASAGTGLGEQYF; DNA: TGTGCCAGCGCCGGGACAGGGCTCGGGGAGCAGTACTTC
J: TRBJ2-1; V: TRBV20-1; size: NA; D: NA; CDR3: CSAELLDRGNEQFF; DNA: TGCAGTGCTGAGTTGTTGGACAGAGGAAATGAGCAGTTCTTC
J: TRBJ2-2; V: TRBV7-9; size: many; D: NA; CDR3: CASSPPRGDYTGELFF; DNA: TGTGCCAGCAGCCCGCCGAGGGGGGATTACACCGGGGAGCTGTTTTTT
J: TRBJ2-1; V: TRBV19; size: NA; D: TRBD2; CDR3: CASGTSGTYNEQFF; DNA: TGTGCCAGTGGGACTAGCGGGACGTACAATGAGCAGTTCTTC
J: TRBJ2-7; V: TRBV3-1; size: many; D: NA; CDR3: CASSPAQDREQYF; DNA: TGTGCCAGCAGCCCCGCTCAGGACCGCGAGCAGTACTTC
J: TRBJ1-2; V: TRBV28; size: many; D: NA; CDR3: CASKKPIGGIGYGYTF; DNA: TGTGCCAGCAAGAAGCCGATCGGGGGCATCGGCTATGGCTACACCTTC
J: TRBJ2-1; V: TRBV30; size: NA; D: NA; CDR3: CAWSVLGLFNEQFF; DNA: TGTGCCTGGAGTGTACTGGGGCTTTTCAATGAGCAGTTCTTC
J: TRBJ1-1; V: TRBV5-5; size: NA; D: NA; CDR3: CATAPRWQDTEAFF; DNA: TGTGCCACTGCTCCCCGGTGGCAGGACACTGAAGCTTTCTTT
J: TRBJ2-7; V: TRBV11-3; size: medium-sized; D: TRBD1; CDR3: CASSSRDRGASSYEQYF; DNA: TGTGCCAGCAGCAGCCGGGACAGGGGGGCTAGCTCCTACGAGCAGTACTTC
J: TRBJ1-4; V: TRBV20-1; size: many; D: TRBD1; CDR3: CSARPPGQGDEKLFF; DNA: TGCAGTGCTAGACCACCGGGACAGGGCGACGAAAAACTGTTTTTT
J: TRBJ2-7; V: TRBV20-1; size: medium-sized; D: NA; CDR3: CSAKGGAGEQYF; DNA: TGCAGTGCTAAAGGAGGGGCGGGGGAGCAGTACTTC
J: TRBJ1-2; V: TRBV20-1; size: NA; D: NA; CDR3: CSARVPPTAGYTF; DNA: TGCAGTGCTAGAGTCCCCCCCACCGCTGGCTACACCTTC
J: TRBJ2-1; V: TRBV4-2; size: many; D: TRBD2; CDR3: CASSQDRLAGFPLRVF; DNA: TGTGCCAGCAGCCAAGATAGACTAGCGGGATTCCCTCTCCGGGTCTTC
J: TRBJ1-1; V: TRBV7-2; size: NA; D: NA; CDR3: CASSLGFRSTEAFF; DNA: TGTGCCAGCAGCTTAGGGTTCCGTAGCACTGAAGCTTTCTTT
J: TRBJ2-1; V: TRBV20-1; size: once; D: TRBD2; CDR3: CSARRTSYHNEQFF; DNA: TGCAGTGCTAGGCGGACTAGCTACCACAATGAGCAGTTCTTC